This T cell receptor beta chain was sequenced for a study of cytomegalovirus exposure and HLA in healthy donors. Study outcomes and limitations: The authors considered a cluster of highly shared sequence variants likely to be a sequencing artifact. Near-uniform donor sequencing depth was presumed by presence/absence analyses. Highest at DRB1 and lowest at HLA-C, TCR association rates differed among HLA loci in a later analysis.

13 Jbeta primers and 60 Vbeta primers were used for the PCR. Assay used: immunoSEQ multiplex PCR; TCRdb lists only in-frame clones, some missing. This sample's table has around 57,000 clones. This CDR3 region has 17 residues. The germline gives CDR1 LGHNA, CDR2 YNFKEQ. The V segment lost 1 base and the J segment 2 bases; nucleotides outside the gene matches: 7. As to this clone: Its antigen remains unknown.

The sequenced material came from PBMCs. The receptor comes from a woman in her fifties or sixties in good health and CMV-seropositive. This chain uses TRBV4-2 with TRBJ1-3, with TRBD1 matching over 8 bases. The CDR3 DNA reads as TGTGCCAGCAGCCAAGTCATCGACAGGGGCCCTGGAAACACCATATATTTT. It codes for CASSQVIDRGPGNTIYF.